What follows are 17 T cell receptor beta chains derived from one specimen sequenced in a study of identifying expanded T cells in peripheral blood. Data came from immunoSEQ multiplex PCR; TCRdb stores just in-frame clones and leaves some out. The sample shows about 130,000 clones, 86% of them seen only once. The material sequenced was blood. The source is a person aged 18 to 75 in good health.

The chain joins TRBV28 to TRBJ1-1, with D maybe TRBD1 (5 bases). The V end lost 2 bases, the J end lost 1 base, and 14 bases lay between the germline ends. The CDR3 totals 16 residues. The V gene's germline CDR1 is MDHEN and CDR2 SYDVKM. The CDR3 sequence: CASSLGGLVKNTEAFF. DNA for the CDR3: TGTGCCAGCAGTTTAGGGGGACTGGTTAAGAACACTGAAGCTTTCTTT.

The J gene is TRBJ1-4, the V gene TRBV9; 10 positions match TRBD1. V shed 3 bases, J shed 3 bases, and the junction held 2 bases outside the gene matches. Germline V gene data show CDR1 as SGDLS and CDR2 as YYNGEE. The CDR3 extends over 15 amino acids. In DNA, the CDR3 is TGTGCCAGCAGCGGACAGGGGGCAGCTAATGAAAAACTGTTTTTT. The encoded protein is CASSGQGAANEKLFF. The entire variable domain, with the rest obtained from reference TRBV9 and TRBJ1-4, is as follows: DSGVTQTPKHLITATGQRVTLRCSPRSGDLSVYWYQQSLDQGLQFLIQYYNGEERAKGNILERFSAQQFPDLHSELNLSSLELGDSALYFCASSGQGAANEKLFFGSGTQLSVL.

V usage is TRBV7-9 and J usage is TRBJ2-5; D is unclear. The J call may be incorrect, as the DNA end agrees better with TRBJ2-7. This CDR3 region has 12 residues. Germline V gives CDR1 SEHNR, CDR2 FQNEAQ (reference sequence). CDR3 nucleotides: TGTGCCAGCACCCCTCGGTGGGACGAGCAGTACTTC. Translation: CASTPRWDEQYF.

This chain connects TRBV6-5 to TRBJ2-1; D remains ambiguous. Germline V gives CDR1 MNHEY, CDR2 SVGAGI. V was shortened by 0 bases and J by 7 bases, with 13 bases between the two germline ends. The CDR3 runs 15 residues. CDR3 amino acids: CASSYSQPGKNEQFF. The CDR3 coding sequence is TGTGCCAGCAGTTACTCCCAACCGGGTAAAAATGAGCAGTTCTTC.

The chain has TRBV28 and TRBJ1-1, with D possibly matching TRBD1 (5 bases). V was trimmed by 4 bases and J by 2 bases, leaving 17 bases between them. Germline-derived CDR1 and CDR2 are MDHEN and SYDVKM. This CDR3 is built from 16 residues. The CDR3 sequence is CASSSPTYRDNTEAFF. DNA for the CDR3: TGTGCCAGCAGTTCGCCTACTTACCGGGACAACACTGAAGCTTTCTTT.

The sample holds a few counts of this clone. The V gene is TRBV6-6, the J gene TRBJ1-2; D is undetermined. The length of the CDR3 is 12 residues. Deletions cut 2 bases from V and 5 bases from J, with 6 bases between. The germline V gene encodes CDR1 MNHNY and CDR2 SVGAGI (reference sequence). Here the CDR3 DNA reads TGTGCCAGCAGTTACAAGGGATATGGCTACACCTTC. Translated, it gives CASSYKGYGYTF.

As DNA, the CDR3 is TGTGCCAGCAGCCACCGCCCGATCCCACAGGGACCGGTTGAAAAACTGTTTTTT. Translation: CASSHRPIPQGPVEKLFF. The V gene is TRBV14, the J gene TRBJ1-4; the D gene is possibly TRBD1 (6 bases). This CDR3 has 18 residues. The V end was cut by 3 bases, the J end by 7 bases, with 24 bases between. From germline, CDR1 is SGHDN and CDR2 FVKESK. The full variable domain, rest sourced from reference TRBV14 and TRBJ1-4, is EAGVTQFPSHSVIEKGQTVTLRCDPISGHDNLYWYRRVMGKEIKFLLHFVKESKQDESGMPNNRFLAERTGGTYSTLKVQPAELEDSGVYFCASSHRPIPQGPVEKLFFGSGTQLSVL.

The gene calls are TRBV9 and TRBJ2-7; the match to TRBD1 covers 10 bases. This CDR3 is built from 14 residues. Germline values: CDR1 SGDLS, CDR2 YYNGEE. V dropped 3 bases and J dropped 2; count of bases not matched to a gene: 2. The CDR3 bases are TGTGCCAGCAGCGGGACAGGGGGAACCTACGAGCAGTACTTC. This encodes CASSGTGGTYEQYF.

V is TRBV7-2 and J is TRBJ2-7, with D perhaps matching TRBD1 or TRBD2 (7 bases each). Germline V CDR1 and CDR2: SGHTA, FQGNSA. Trimming took 2 bases from V and 5 from J, leaving 13 bases between them. CDR3 length: 14 residues. CDR3 sequence reads: CASSLRQGGHEQYF. CDR3 DNA sequence: TGTGCCAGCAGCTTAAGACAGGGAGGGCACGAGCAGTACTTC.

The sample holds a few counts of this clone. The rearrangement joins TRBV5-1 to TRBJ1-4; D ambiguous. The V gene lost 5 bases and the J gene lost 2 bases, with 16 bases spanning the gap. The CDR3 covers 16 residues. Germline loops: CDR1 SGHRS, CDR2 YFSETQ. The CDR3 DNA sequence: TGCGCCAGCAGTCGACTCGCAGGTCGGACTAATGAAAAACTGTTTTTT. Encoded protein: CASSRLAGRTNEKLFF. The full variable domain, in which reference TRBV5-1 and TRBJ1-4 provide the parts outside the CDR3, is KAGVTQTPRYLIKTRGQQVTLSCSPISGHRSVSWYQQTPGQGLQFLFEYFSETQRNKGNFPGRFSGRQFSNSRSEMNVSTLELGDSALYLCASSRLAGRTNEKLFFGSGTQLSVL.

The V call is TRBV11-2, the J call TRBJ2-5, with D tentatively TRBD1 (5 bases). The CDR3 is made up of 14 amino acids. Germline CDR1 SGHAT, CDR2 FQNNGV. The ends were cut back, 1 base at V and 2 bases at J, with 8 bases in the middle. The CDR3 protein is CASSLAQAQETQYF. CDR3 nucleotides: TGTGCCAGCAGCTTAGCACAGGCTCAAGAGACCCAGTACTTC.

This clone has a handful of counts. This chain links TRBV6-1 with TRBJ1-5, with D possibly being TRBD1 (5 bases). This CDR3 is built from 16 residues. Trimming removed 1 base at V and 3 bases at J, with 13 bases between. The germline V gene encodes CDR1 MNHNS and CDR2 SASEGT. The CDR3 sequence is CASSEDPRAFNQPQHF. The CDR3 nucleotides read TGTGCCAGCAGTGAAGACCCCAGGGCTTTCAATCAGCCCCAGCATTTT.

This clone has only a few counts. V gene TRBV19 combines with J gene TRBJ1-1; no definite D call. Germline V gene sequence: CDR1 LNHDA, CDR2 SQIVND (reference sequence). V was clipped by 6 bases and J by 0 bases, with 8 bases between them. This CDR3 comprises 13 residues. In nucleotides, the CDR3 is TGTGCCAGTAGGCACCGCTTGAACACTGAAGCTTTCTTT. Its protein is CASRHRLNTEAFF.

The rearrangement links TRBV7-9 to TRBJ2-3; no reliable D call. Germline V CDR1 and CDR2: SEHNR, FQNEAQ (reference sequence). Trimming pared 5 bases from V and 1 base from J, leaving 16 bases between. The CDR3 covers 16 residues. CDR3 in amino acids: CASSPPWSIGTDTQYF. The CDR3 DNA sequence: TGTGCCAGCAGCCCACCCTGGTCCATCGGCACAGATACGCAGTATTTT.

The count of this clone is one. This chain links TRBV7-2 with TRBJ1-6, with 7 bases fitting TRBD1. Germline trimming cut 3 bases from V and 2 bases from J; bases unmatched to any gene: 4. The CDR3 contains 16 residues. In germline, CDR1 is SGHTA, CDR2 FQGNSA. The CDR3 region is CASSFGQGAYNSPLHF. The CDR3 DNA sequence: TGTGCCAGCAGCTTCGGCCAGGGGGCCTATAATTCACCCCTCCACTTT.

This chain connects TRBV28 to TRBJ1-4; D is possibly TRBD1 (6 bases). CDR1 is MDHEN and CDR2 is SYDVKM in the germline V gene. CDR3 size: 19 residues. The V end lost 2 bases, the J end lost 0 bases, and 19 bases lay between the germline ends. This CDR3 is CASSLVRGRRGATNEKLFF. CDR3 coding DNA: TGTGCCAGCAGTTTAGTAAGAGGGCGCAGGGGTGCAACTAATGAAAAACTGTTTTTT.

This clone was detected only a few times. The chain couples TRBV2 to TRBJ2-1; 8 bases match TRBD2. Germline V gene lookup returns CDR1 SNHLY and CDR2 FYNNEI. V lost 8 bases and J lost 4; bases outside the gene matches: 4. The CDR3 extends over 13 amino acids. The CDR3 nucleotides read TGTGCCAGCGAAGCGGGGGAGTACAATGAGCAGTTCTTC. Its protein product is CASEAGEYNEQFF.